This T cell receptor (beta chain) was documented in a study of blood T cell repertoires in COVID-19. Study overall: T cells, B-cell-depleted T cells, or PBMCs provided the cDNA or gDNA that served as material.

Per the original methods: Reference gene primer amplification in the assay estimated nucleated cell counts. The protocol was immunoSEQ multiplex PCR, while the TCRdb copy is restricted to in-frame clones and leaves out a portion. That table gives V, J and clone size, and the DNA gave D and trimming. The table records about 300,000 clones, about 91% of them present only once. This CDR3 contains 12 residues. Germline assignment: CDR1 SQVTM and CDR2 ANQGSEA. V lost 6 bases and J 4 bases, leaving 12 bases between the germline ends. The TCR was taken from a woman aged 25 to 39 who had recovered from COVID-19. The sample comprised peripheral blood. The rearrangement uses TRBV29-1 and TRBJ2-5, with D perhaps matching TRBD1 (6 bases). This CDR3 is CSVKTGGETQYF. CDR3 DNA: TGCAGCGTCAAGACAGGAGGAGAGACCCAGTACTTC.